This passage covers 30 T cell receptor beta chains from one sample sequenced in a study of OX40 agonist ivuxolimab in advanced cancers. Libraries were prepared by immunoSEQ multiplex PCR; TCRdb keeps only in-frame clonotypes and omits some of them. The table has some 62,000 clones, roughly 86% seen once. Sequences were derived from CD4+ or CD8+ T cells sorted from blood, sampled in a trial of the OX40 agonist ivuxolimab. The receptors stem from an adult with an advanced solid tumor such as melanoma, head and neck, liver or kidney cancer.

This chain joins TRBV4-1 and TRBJ1-3; no firm D call. The CDR3 runs 15 residues. V was cut by 2 bases and J by 7 bases, with 15 bases left in between. CDR1 and CDR2 from the germline V gene are MGHRA and YSYEKL. This CDR3 is CASSQTGSLSNTIYF. The CDR3 DNA sequence: TGCGCCAGCAGCCAAACGGGCTCCCTCTCCAACACCATATATTTT.

V and J are TRBV9 and TRBJ2-5; possibly TRBD2 for D (6 bases). The CDR3 totals 16 residues. The germline V gene has CDR1 SGDLS and CDR2 YYNGEE. V was shortened by 5 bases and J by 5 bases, with 22 bases between the two germline ends. In nucleotides, the CDR3 is TGTGCCAGCAGTGGACTCGGGACTCCGGCAGGGGAGACCCAGTACTTC. This gives the protein CASSGLGTPAGETQYF. Supplemented by reference TRBV9 and TRBJ2-5, the full variable domain reads DSGVTQTPKHLITATGQRVTLRCSPRSGDLSVYWYQQSLDQGLQFLIQYYNGEERAKGNILERFSAQQFPDLHSELNLSSLELGDSALYFCASSGLGTPAGETQYFGPGTRLLVL.

V gene TRBV15 combines with J gene TRBJ1-4; possibly TRBD1 for D (5 bases). Trimming took off 1 base at V and 7 bases at J, with 13 bases between the two ends. The germline V gene has CDR1 LNHNV and CDR2 YYDKDF (reference sequence). CDR3 length equals 15 residues. The CDR3 nucleotides read TGTGCCACCAGCAGAGCCGCGGGACTGCCTGAAAAACTGTTTTTT. This sequence encodes CATSRAAGLPEKLFF.

The CDR3 DNA reads TGTGCCTGGGGACAGGTCGTGCAAGAGACCCAGTACTTC. Protein product: CAWGQVVQETQYF. The chain is built from TRBV30 and TRBJ2-5; 7 nucleotides agree with TRBD1. The CDR3 spans 13 residues. V dropped 5 bases and J dropped 2; count of bases not matched to a gene: 5. Germline lookup yields CDR1 GTSNPN and CDR2 SVGIG (reference sequence).

The V and J genes are TRBV5-6 and TRBJ2-3; D is unclear. This CDR3 has 13 amino acids. The germline V and J ends were trimmed by 1 base and 1 base, with 4 bases remaining between them. Per germline, CDR1 SGHDT and CDR2 YYEEEE. The DNA of the CDR3 is TGTGCCAGCAGCTTGAGGGGCACAGATACGCAGTATTTT. Amino acids: CASSLRGTDTQYF.

The chain couples TRBV5-1 to TRBJ2-5; 7 nucleotides line up with TRBD1. The CDR3 spans 14 residues. Germline lookup yields CDR1 SGHRS and CDR2 YFSETQ. V was pared by 0 bases and J by 4 bases, with 3 bases of the junction left unmatched. CDR3 in amino acids: CASSLGTGRETQYF. CDR3 in DNA: TGCGCCAGCAGCTTGGGGACAGGTCGAGAGACCCAGTACTTC. The full variable domain, rest sourced from reference TRBV5-1 and TRBJ2-5, is KAGVTQTPRYLIKTRGQQVTLSCSPISGHRSVSWYQQTPGQGLQFLFEYFSETQRNKGNFPGRFSGRQFSNSRSEMNVSTLELGDSALYLCASSLGTGRETQYFGPGTRLLVL.

The rearrangement joins TRBV4-1 to TRBJ1-1; 7 bases are shared with TRBD1. The CDR3 loop spans 13 amino acids. Germline V gene lookup returns CDR1 MGHRA and CDR2 YSYEKL. With 3 bases clipped from V and 8 bases from J, the junction kept 6 bases outside the gene matches. DNA for the CDR3: TGCGCCAGCAGCCATCCGGACAGGCCCGAAGCTTTCTTT. Translation gives CASSHPDRPEAFF.

CDR3 region: CASSFSGEGAFF. CDR3 DNA sequence: TGCGCCAGCAGCTTTTCGGGGGAAGGAGCTTTCTTT. The chain joins TRBV5-1 to TRBJ1-1, with D perhaps matching TRBD1 (5 bases). Looked up from germline, CDR1 is SGHRS and CDR2 is YFSETQ. This CDR3 has 12 amino acids. The germline V and J ends were trimmed by 2 bases and 10 bases, with 12 bases remaining between them.

The V and J genes are TRBV13 and TRBJ2-1, with TRBD1 matching over 9 bases. Germline V gene data show CDR1 as PRHDT and CDR2 as FYEKMQ (reference sequence). The CDR3 loop spans 16 amino acids. Trimming cost V 5 bases and J 8 bases; bases outside gene matches: 13. DNA for the CDR3: TGTGCCAGCAGCCGGATGGGACAGGGAGTTTGGGATGAGCAGTTCTTC. Amino acids: CASSRMGQGVWDEQFF. Full variable domain (remainder filled in from reference TRBV13 and TRBJ2-1): AAGVIQSPRHLIKEKRETATLKCYPIPRHDTVYWYQQGPGQDPQFLISFYEKMQSDKGSIPDRFSAQQFSDYHSELNMSSLELGDSALYFCASSRMGQGVWDEQFFGPGTRLTVL.

V is TRBV5-1 and J is TRBJ1-2; 9 bases align to TRBD1. Germline lookup yields CDR1 SGHRS and CDR2 YFSETQ. With V trimmed by 7 bases and J by 0 bases, 10 bases remained unmatched. The CDR3 is 16 amino acids. Here the CDR3 DNA reads TGCGCCAGCGGATCCGGGACAGGGATTACTAACTATGGCTACACCTTC. The encoded protein is CASGSGTGITNYGYTF. Together with reference TRBV5-1 and TRBJ1-2, the CDR3 gives the full variable domain: KAGVTQTPRYLIKTRGQQVTLSCSPISGHRSVSWYQQTPGQGLQFLFEYFSETQRNKGNFPGRFSGRQFSNSRSEMNVSTLELGDSALYLCASGSGTGITNYGYTFGSGTRLTVV.

The CDR3: CASSLFGRSYSNQPQHF. The CDR3 nucleotides read TGTGCCAGCAGTTTATTTGGTAGAAGCTATAGCAATCAGCCCCAGCATTTT. The J gene is TRBJ1-5, the V gene TRBV27; D call uncertain. The CDR3 covers 17 residues. Germline values: CDR1 MNHEY, CDR2 SMNVEV (reference sequence). Trimming removed 1 base from V and 0 bases from J, with 13 bases in between.

CDR3 in DNA: TGTGCCAGCAGCCAATCCGCAGGGTTCCAGCCCCAGCATTTT. Protein product: CASSQSAGFQPQHF. The genes are TRBV16 and TRBJ1-5; D possibly corresponds to TRBD1 (5 bases). The germline gives CDR1 KGHSY, CDR2 FQNENV. V dropped 0 bases and J dropped 7 bases, with 10 bases sitting between them. The CDR3 is 14 amino acids.

V gene TRBV5-1 combines with J gene TRBJ2-7, with 7 positions matching TRBD1. V lost 5 bases, J lost 3 bases, and 8 bases stayed unmatched. Germline loops: CDR1 SGHRS, CDR2 YFSETQ. There are 14 residues in the CDR3. The CDR3 bases are TGCGCCAGCAGGTCCGCCGGGACAGACTACGAGCAGTACTTC. Translated: CASRSAGTDYEQYF.

The chain is built from TRBV6-6 and TRBJ1-2; tentative D call: TRBD1 (5 bases). V gave up 6 bases and J gave up 7 bases, with 12 bases separating them. CDR3 size: 12 residues. Germline V gene data show CDR1 as MNHNY and CDR2 as SVGAGI (reference sequence). CDR3 DNA: TGTGCCAGCAGCCCCAGGGAGGGTGGCTACACCTTC. Translated: CASSPREGGYTF.

The chain recombines TRBV19 with TRBJ2-3, with TRBD1 matching 10 bases. The CDR3 has 16 residues. From germline, CDR1 is LNHDA and CDR2 SQIVND (reference sequence). J gave up 2 bases and V 3 bases, and 5 bases lay outside the gene matches. CDR3 sequence reads: CASSIPTGGLTDTQYF. The CDR3, as DNA: TGTGCCAGTAGTATCCCGACAGGGGGCCTCACAGATACGCAGTATTTT.

This rearrangement joins TRBV5-1 to TRBJ1-2; 8 positions agree with TRBD1. Germline-derived CDR1 and CDR2 are SGHRS and YFSETQ. The CDR3 is 15 amino acids. V was pared by 6 bases and J by 4 bases, with 11 bases of the junction left unmatched. CDR3 region: CASTFQPDRAYGYTF. Here the CDR3 DNA reads TGCGCCAGCACCTTTCAACCGGACAGGGCCTATGGCTACACCTTC. The entire variable domain, with the rest obtained from reference TRBV5-1 and TRBJ1-2, is as follows: KAGVTQTPRYLIKTRGQQVTLSCSPISGHRSVSWYQQTPGQGLQFLFEYFSETQRNKGNFPGRFSGRQFSNSRSEMNVSTLELGDSALYLCASTFQPDRAYGYTFGSGTRLTVV.

The J gene is TRBJ1-4, the V gene TRBV4-2; D is undetermined. The V end was cut by 1 base, the J end by 6 bases, with 15 bases between. The germline CDR1 and CDR2 sequences are LGHNA and YNFKEQ. The CDR3 contains 16 residues. Here the CDR3 reads CASSQGHPPGDEKLFF. The CDR3 nucleotides read TGTGCCAGCAGCCAAGGACATCCCCCCGGGGATGAAAAACTGTTTTTT.

This CDR3 reads CASSPPGQRYGYTF. In DNA form, the CDR3 reads TGTGCCAGCTCACCACCGGGCCAGCGCTATGGCTACACCTTC. The rearrangement links TRBV18 to TRBJ1-2, with unresolved D. CDR3 length: 14 residues. The V gene's germline CDR1 is KGHSH and CDR2 LQKENI. V lost 0 bases to trimming and J lost 4 bases, with 9 bases between them.

This sequence joins TRBV6-1 and TRBJ2-7; tentative D call: TRBD1 (6 bases). Germline CDR1 MNHNS, CDR2 SASEGT. V gave up 7 bases and J gave up 0 bases, with 16 bases separating them. This CDR3 is 15 amino acids long. The CDR3 here is CASTPAGVSSYEQYF. The CDR3, as DNA: TGTGCCAGCACTCCCGCAGGGGTTAGCTCCTACGAGCAGTACTTC.

The CDR3 reads CASSEYRGLEQYF. The CDR3 DNA is TGTGCCAGCAGTGAATACAGGGGGCTCGAGCAGTACTTC. V gene TRBV2 combines with J gene TRBJ2-5; TRBD1 agrees at 9 bases. The J call may be wrong; the DNA end is better matched by TRBJ2-7. The CDR3 is 13 residues long. The germline V gene has CDR1 SNHLY and CDR2 FYNNEI.

This chain joins TRBV28 and TRBJ2-5; tentatively, D is TRBD1 or TRBD2 (6 bases each). This CDR3 is 13 amino acids long. V was clipped by 5 bases and J by 5 bases, with 12 bases between them. The germline CDR1 and CDR2 sequences are MDHEN and SYDVKM. The CDR3 region is CASSEGGSETQYF. CDR3 DNA sequence: TGTGCCAGCAGTGAGGGGGGTTCGGAGACCCAGTACTTC.

The chain uses TRBV6-6 and TRBJ2-7; TRBD1 matches 7 bases. The ends lost 4 bases at V and 4 bases at J; junction bases unmatched: 4. Germline V lookup: CDR1 MNHNY, CDR2 SVGAGI (reference sequence). The CDR3 runs to 13 residues. The CDR3 bases are TGTGCCAGCAGTTTATACAGGGGATACGAGCAGTACTTC. This encodes CASSLYRGYEQYF.

J is TRBJ1-6 and V is TRBV18, with a tentative D call TRBD1 (5 bases). Trimming left V 4 bases short and J 7 bases short, with 14 bases between. CDR1 and CDR2 from the germline V gene are KGHSH and LQKENI. CDR3 length equals 15 residues. This CDR3 reads CASSLIGGGNSPLHF. The CDR3 nucleotides read TGTGCCAGCTCACTGATCGGGGGGGGAAATTCACCCCTCCACTTT.

This clone appeared a few times. The chain has TRBV7-6 and TRBJ2-2; perhaps TRBD2 as D (5 bases). This CDR3 is built from 17 residues. Trimming took off 7 bases at V and 0 bases at J, with 18 bases between the two ends. Germline CDR1 SGHVS, CDR2 FNYEAQ. The CDR3 sequence is CASTLIDAGANTGELFF. The DNA of the CDR3 is TGTGCCAGCACCCTAATAGACGCGGGCGCGAACACCGGGGAGCTGTTTTTT.

This clone has just one count. At one end the junction does not follow the germline gene, possibly because of a read error. The V call is TRBV7-7, the J call TRBJ2-2; 8 positions agree with TRBD1. The CDR3 has 16 amino acids. From germline, CDR1 is SSHAT and CDR2 FNYEAQ (reference sequence). In nucleotides, the CDR3 is TGTGCTAGCAGCTCAAACTCAGGGGGCAACACCGGGGAGCTGTTTTTT. This codes for CASSSNSGGNTGELFF.

This clone came up once. The V and J genes are TRBV11-3 and TRBJ2-7, with 8 bases fitting TRBD2. The CDR3 length is 14 residues. CDR1 and CDR2 (germline): SGHNT, YENEEA. With V trimmed by 5 bases and J by 4 bases, 7 bases remained unmatched. Here the CDR3 reads CASSPLAGRYEQYF. CDR3 in DNA: TGTGCCAGCAGCCCCTTAGCGGGAAGGTACGAGCAGTACTTC.

This chain joins TRBV7-6 and TRBJ2-7; 7 bases line up with TRBD1. The CDR3 is 14 residues long. Germline CDR1 reads SGHVS; CDR2 reads FNYEAQ. V was clipped by 4 bases and J by 2 bases; unmatched bases: 5. The CDR3 is CASSSQGDAYEQYF. The CDR3, as DNA: TGTGCCAGCAGCTCGCAGGGGGATGCCTACGAGCAGTACTTC. The whole variable domain, remainder taken from reference TRBV7-6 and TRBJ2-7, is GAGVSQSPRYKVTKRGQDVALRCDPISGHVSLYWYRQALGQGPEFLTYFNYEAQQDKSGLPNDRFSAERPEGSISTLTIQRTEQRDSAMYRCASSSQGDAYEQYFGPGTRLTVT.

This rearrangement joins TRBV4-1 to TRBJ2-1; a weak D match, TRBD2 (7 bases). Trimming removed 0 bases at V and 0 bases at J, with 12 bases between. Germline loops: CDR1 MGHRA, CDR2 YSYEKL. This CDR3 contains 17 residues. The CDR3 loop is CASSQDPGGPSYNEQFF. As DNA, the CDR3 is TGCGCCAGCAGCCAAGACCCGGGGGGCCCCTCCTACAATGAGCAGTTCTTC.

Details on this clone: In the same sample, other DNA sequences code for this CDR3. V is TRBV7-2 and J is TRBJ2-7, with D possibly being TRBD1 (5 bases). Trimming took 5 bases from V and 2 from J, leaving 16 bases between them. This CDR3 has 15 amino acids. The germline V gene has CDR1 SGHTA and CDR2 FQGNSA. CDR3 nucleotides: TGTGCCAGCAGCCTCCAAGGGGTCGGGCCCTACGAGCAGTACTTC. This gives the protein CASSLQGVGPYEQYF.

A note on this clone: Other DNA sequences of this sample code for an identical CDR3. The chain uses TRBV7-8 and TRBJ1-2; D unresolved. V lost 1 base to trimming and J lost 4 bases, with 7 bases between them. This CDR3 is built from 13 residues. Looked up from germline, CDR1 is SGHVS and CDR2 is FQNEAQ. CDR3 amino acids: CASSLDYTYGYTF. The DNA of the CDR3 is TGTGCCAGCAGCTTAGACTACACCTATGGCTACACCTTC.